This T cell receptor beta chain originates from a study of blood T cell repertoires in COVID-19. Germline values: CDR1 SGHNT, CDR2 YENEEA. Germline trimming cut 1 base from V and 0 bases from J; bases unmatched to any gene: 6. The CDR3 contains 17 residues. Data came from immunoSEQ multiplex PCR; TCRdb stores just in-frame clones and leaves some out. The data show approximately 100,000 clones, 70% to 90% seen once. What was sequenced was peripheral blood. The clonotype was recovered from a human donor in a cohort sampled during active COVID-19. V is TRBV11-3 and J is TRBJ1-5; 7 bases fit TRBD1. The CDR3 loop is CASSLADREYSNQPQHF. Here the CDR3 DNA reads TGTGCCAGCAGCTTAGCCGACAGGGAATATAGCAATCAGCCCCAGCATTTT.